This T cell receptor (beta chain) was recovered during a study of CD8 T cell repertoires and HIV-1 epitope variants (dated by TCRdb to 2018 to 2021). Looking at the study overall: T cells were stimulated in separate culture wells with each of twenty-five peptides representing autologous and known Gag and Nef epitope variants. Among the control conditions were a peptide pool of CMV, EBV and flu, the Ebola AY9 epitope serving as a negative control, and a well with no peptide. The epitopes tested covered three Gag epitope families plus Nef HW9 and YT9. T cells were enriched using the EasySep Human T Cell Enrichment Kit and then co-cultured with an equal number of autologous T cell-negative cells acting as antigen-presenting cells. Cultures ran for about eleven days in IMDM with gentamicin, with half-media changes on days 3 and 7 adding IL-2, IL-7 and IL-15. An aliquot of 1M T cells was saved as an uncultured baseline condition, separate from the 75 to 95 T cell cultures. A total of around 84 T cell cultures were run, with each culture condition done in triplicate except for one peptide, which was done in duplicate.

Details on this clone: This clone's antigen is unknown. No per-base quality is available; no much larger clone lies one base away.

Overall study results and their limits: The assay could identify only TCR beta chains and pointed to proliferation in response to antigen, not to T cell function or cytokine profile. Five or six clonotypes recognized the Nef KF9 family and one the HW9 family, with no responses to the TAALDMSHF plasma variant. The study identified about ten antigen-specific TCR beta clonotypes, about six of which appeared to be cross-reactive for autologous or known escape epitope variants.

Relative to germline, V is missing 5 bases and J is missing 9 bases, with 4 bases of the junction outside any gene match. There are 12 amino acids in the CDR3, from cysteine to phenylalanine inclusive. The kept DNA is CDR3 alone, 36 bases in frame from the first base. The germline V gene (reference sequence) supplies CDR1 SEHNR and CDR2 FQNEAQ. The EasySep Human CD8+ T Cell Enrichment Kit was used on day 10 to isolate CD8+ T cells from every culture. Sequencing of TCR beta CDR3 regions was performed at survey depth on the immunoSEQ platform. The QIAamp DNA micro kit was used to extract genomic DNA from every cultured and uncultured CD8+ T cell population. In the original analysis: Samples with fewer than 5,000 productive reads were excluded, resulting in the removal of about 6% of the roughly 80 HIV peptide-stimulated cultures. A MANAFEST web app trimmed sequences to CDR3 and removed nonproductive sequences, CDR3s under 5 amino acids, and those not starting C or ending F/W. For a clonotype to count as antigen-specific, the clonotype had to expand relative to the no-peptide control in at least 2 of 3 replicates at FDR 0.01, and only within one epitope family. Specific clonotypes also needed at least fivefold higher frequency than in wells stimulated with peptides from other epitope families. TCRdb's version of the immuneACCESS table is confined to in-frame rearrangements and falls short of the full clone set. An unresolved V gene accounts for under half of the shortfall where checked; the remainder is of unknown origin. That table is the source of V, J and clone size, and D and trimming were worked out from the DNA. A total of 5,000 to 6,500 clones appear in this sample, around 62% of them only once. Together, the top ten hold about 40% of the sample.

The rearrangement combines TRBV7-9 with TRBJ1-1; the junction holds 9 bases that match TRBD1. This clonotype originated in a male donor with HIV. Input material: cultured CD8+ T cells derived from PBMCs. The DNA sequence follows: TGTGCCAGCAGCCGGACAGGGGCCAAAGCTTTCTTT. Translated, this is CASSRTGAKAFF. The variable domain in full, with residues beyond the CDR3 obtained from the reference TRBV7-9 and TRBJ1-1 genes, is DTGVSQNPRHKITKRGQNVTFRCDPISEHNRLYWYRQTLGQGPEFLTYFQNEAQLEKSRLLSDRFSAERPKGSFSTLEIQRTEQGDSAMYLCASSRTGAKAFFGQGTRLTVV.